This passage covers 9 T cell receptor beta chains from one sample sequenced in a study of sequential checkpoint blockade in melanoma. Method: immunoSEQ multiplex PCR; TCRdb's copy keeps in-frame clones and lacks some. The top ten hold around 22% of the sample, which has fewer than 3,500 clones, roughly 18% seen once. Stated treatment: randomized to nivolumab then ipilimumab (arm A) or the reverse (arm B). The sequences come from tumor tissue (inferred from file names), collected from a patient given nivolumab and ipilimumab in sequence. Receptors originate from a human donor with melanoma.

This clone was found a few times. This chain uses TRBV6-8 with TRBJ2-6; D is uncertain. The germline V gene encodes CDR1 MNHGY and CDR2 SAAAGT. This CDR3 spans 12 amino acids. Trimming left V 5 bases short and J 4 bases short, with 3 bases between. The CDR3 reads CASSHGANVLTF. The CDR3 nucleotides read TGTGCCAGCAGTCACGGGGCCAACGTCCTGACTTTC.

This clone ranks as medium-sized. The V gene is TRBV11-3, the J gene TRBJ1-4; D gene ambiguous. Germline CDR1 is SGHNT and CDR2 is YENEEA. V was cut by 5 bases and J by 6 bases, with 22 bases left in between. This CDR3 has 17 residues. The CDR3 DNA is TGTGCCAGCAGCCCTAGTCCCGGCCGTACGATAGATGAAAAACTGTTTTTT. It is translated as CASSPSPGRTIDEKLFF.

The V call is TRBV5-1, the J call TRBJ2-3; 10 bases are a match to TRBD2. V dropped 4 bases and J dropped 0; count of bases not matched to a gene: 2. The CDR3 is 15 residues long. CDR1 and CDR2 (germline): SGHRS, YFSETQ. The CDR3 spells CASSVGLASTDTQYF. The CDR3 DNA is TGCGCCAGCAGCGTGGGACTAGCGAGCACAGATACGCAGTATTTT.

This clone was counted only a few times. V is TRBV6-8 and J is TRBJ1-1; D perhaps matches TRBD1 (5 bases). Germline V gene sequence: CDR1 MNHGY, CDR2 SAAAGT. CDR3 length equals 14 residues. The V gene lost 6 bases and the J gene lost 10 bases, with 21 bases spanning the gap. CDR3 DNA: TGTGCCAGCAGCCGACCACAGAACCAGGGAGGAGCTTTCTTT. Its protein is CASSRPQNQGGAFF.

This clone was observed a few times. V gene TRBV6-8 combines with J gene TRBJ1-3; maybe TRBD1 (5 bases). The CDR3 is made up of 15 amino acids. Trimming took off 1 base at V and 2 bases at J, with 9 bases between the two ends. In germline, CDR1 is MNHGY, CDR2 SAAAGT. For the CDR3, the DNA is TGTGCCAGCAGTTACTTGTTGGGGGCTGGAAACACCATATATTTT. This sequence encodes CASSYLLGAGNTIYF.

The genes are TRBV10-2 and TRBJ1-2; tentatively, D is TRBD1 (6 bases). Trimming left V 5 bases short and J 6 bases short, with 19 bases between. This CDR3 contains 15 residues. From germline, CDR1 is WSHSY and CDR2 SAAADI. CDR3: CASSMGARGLDGYTF. The CDR3, as DNA: TGCGCCAGCAGTATGGGGGCCAGGGGACTGGATGGCTACACCTTC.

The chain combines TRBV18 with TRBJ2-1, with a weak D call TRBD1 (6 bases). Trimming pared 3 bases from V and 2 bases from J, leaving 11 bases between. Germline V CDR1 and CDR2: KGHSH, LQKENI. The CDR3 sequence is 15 residues long. CDR3 in amino acids: CASSPSQGPYNEQFF. CDR3 nucleotide sequence: TGTGCCAGCTCACCGTCTCAGGGGCCCTACAATGAGCAGTTCTTC.

This clone is labeled large (0.1 to 1%). The chain employs TRBV11-3 and TRBJ2-1; D uncertain. The germline V and J ends were trimmed by 2 bases and 2 bases, with 16 bases remaining between them. CDR1 and CDR2 from the germline V gene are SGHNT and YENEEA. The CDR3 runs 17 residues. The CDR3 region is CASSLTALAFTYNEQFF. In DNA form, the CDR3 reads TGTGCCAGCAGCTTAACCGCCCTCGCGTTCACCTACAATGAGCAGTTCTTC.

The chain uses TRBV11-3 and TRBJ2-3; 12 bases align to TRBD2. The V segment lost 0 bases and the J segment 4 bases; nucleotides outside the gene matches: 14. Germline V gives CDR1 SGHNT, CDR2 YENEEA. This CDR3 is 20 amino acids long. In nucleotides, the CDR3 is TGTGCCAGCAGCTTAGAGGGACTAGCGGGCCCTCTACGATATGCAGATACGCAGTATTTT. Its translation: CASSLEGLAGPLRYADTQYF.